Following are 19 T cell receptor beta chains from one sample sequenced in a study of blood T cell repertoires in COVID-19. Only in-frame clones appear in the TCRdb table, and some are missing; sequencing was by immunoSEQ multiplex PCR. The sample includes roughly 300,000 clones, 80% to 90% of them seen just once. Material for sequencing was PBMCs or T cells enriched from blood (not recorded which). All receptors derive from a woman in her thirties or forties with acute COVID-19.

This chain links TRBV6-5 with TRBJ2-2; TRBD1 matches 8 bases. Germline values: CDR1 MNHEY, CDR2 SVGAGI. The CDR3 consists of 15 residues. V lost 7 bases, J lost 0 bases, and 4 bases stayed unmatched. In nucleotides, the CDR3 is TGTGCCAGCAAACGGACAGGGACGAACACCGGGGAGCTGTTTTTT. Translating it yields CASKRTGTNTGELFF.

The CDR3 coding sequence is TGTGCCAGCAAGTTAAGGCGCTCAGGGGAGACCCAGTACTTC. This gives the protein CASKLRRSGETQYF. The rearrangement joins TRBV6-5 to TRBJ2-5; the D gene is possibly TRBD1 (5 bases). The V gene lost 7 bases and the J gene lost 5 bases, with 17 bases spanning the gap. CDR1 and CDR2 (germline): MNHEY, SVGAGI. This CDR3 is 14 amino acids long.

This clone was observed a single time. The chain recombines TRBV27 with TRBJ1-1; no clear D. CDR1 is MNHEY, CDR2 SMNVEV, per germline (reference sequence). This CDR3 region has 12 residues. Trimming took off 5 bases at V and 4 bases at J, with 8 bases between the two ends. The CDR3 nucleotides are TGTGCCAGCAGTCCTCCCGGCACTGAAGCTTTCTTT. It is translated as CASSPPGTEAFF.

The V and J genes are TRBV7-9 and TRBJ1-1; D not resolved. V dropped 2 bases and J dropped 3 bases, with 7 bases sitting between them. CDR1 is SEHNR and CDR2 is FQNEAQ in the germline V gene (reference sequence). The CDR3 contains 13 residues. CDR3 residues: CASSLRRDTEAFF. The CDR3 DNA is TGTGCCAGCAGCTTACGGCGGGACACTGAAGCTTTCTTT. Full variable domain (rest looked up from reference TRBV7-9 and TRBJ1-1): DTGVSQNPRHKITKRGQNVTFRCDPISEHNRLYWYRQTLGQGPEFLTYFQNEAQLEKSRLLSDRFSAERPKGSFSTLEIQRTEQGDSAMYLCASSLRRDTEAFFGQGTRLTVV.

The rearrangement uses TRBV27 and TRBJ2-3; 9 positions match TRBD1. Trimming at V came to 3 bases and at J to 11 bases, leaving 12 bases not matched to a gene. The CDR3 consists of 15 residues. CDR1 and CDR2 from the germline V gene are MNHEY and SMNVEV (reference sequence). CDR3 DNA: TGTGCCAGCAGTTTTTGGGACAGGGTGCCCTCAATGCAGTATTTT. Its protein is CASSFWDRVPSMQYF.

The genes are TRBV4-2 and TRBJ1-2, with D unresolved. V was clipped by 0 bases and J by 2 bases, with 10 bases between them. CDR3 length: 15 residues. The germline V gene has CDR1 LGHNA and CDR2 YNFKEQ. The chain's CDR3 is CASSQDSRQNYGYTF. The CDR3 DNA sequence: TGTGCCAGCAGCCAAGACTCTAGGCAGAACTATGGCTACACCTTC.

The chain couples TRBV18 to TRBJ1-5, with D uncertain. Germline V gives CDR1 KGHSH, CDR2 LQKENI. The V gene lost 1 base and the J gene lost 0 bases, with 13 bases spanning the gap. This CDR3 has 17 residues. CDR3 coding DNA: TGTGCCAGCTCACCACGTTCCCCCCAGAATAGCAATCAGCCCCAGCATTTT. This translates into CASSPRSPQNSNQPQHF.

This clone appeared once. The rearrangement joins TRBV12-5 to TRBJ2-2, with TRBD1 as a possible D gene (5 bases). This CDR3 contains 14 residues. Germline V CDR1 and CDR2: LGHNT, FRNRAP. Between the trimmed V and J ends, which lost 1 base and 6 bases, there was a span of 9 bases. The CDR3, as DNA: TGTGCTAGTGGTTTGGGGACATATTCCGGGGAGCTGTTTTTT. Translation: CASGLGTYSGELFF.

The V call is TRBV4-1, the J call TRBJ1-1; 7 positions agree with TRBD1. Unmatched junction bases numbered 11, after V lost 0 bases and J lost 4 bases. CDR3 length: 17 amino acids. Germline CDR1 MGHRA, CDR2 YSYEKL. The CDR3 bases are TGCGCCAGCAGCCAAGATTTACTCGGAGGGGGCGTCACTGAAGCTTTCTTT. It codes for CASSQDLLGGGVTEAFF.

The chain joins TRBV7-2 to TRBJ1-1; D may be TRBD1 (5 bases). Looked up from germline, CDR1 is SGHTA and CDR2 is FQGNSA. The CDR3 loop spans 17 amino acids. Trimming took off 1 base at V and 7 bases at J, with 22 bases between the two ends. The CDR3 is CASSLVGGVGGADEAFF. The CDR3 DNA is TGTGCCAGCAGCTTAGTTGGGGGGGTAGGAGGGGCCGATGAAGCTTTCTTT.

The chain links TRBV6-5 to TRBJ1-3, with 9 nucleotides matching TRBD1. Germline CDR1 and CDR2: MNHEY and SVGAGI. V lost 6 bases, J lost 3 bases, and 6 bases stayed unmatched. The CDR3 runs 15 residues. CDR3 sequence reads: CASRGQGRGGNTIYF. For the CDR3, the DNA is TGTGCCAGCAGGGGACAGGGAAGAGGTGGAAACACCATATATTTT.

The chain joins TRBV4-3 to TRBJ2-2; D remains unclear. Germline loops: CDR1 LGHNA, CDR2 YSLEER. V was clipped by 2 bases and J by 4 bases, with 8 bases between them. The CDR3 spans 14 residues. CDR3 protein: CASSQLSGTGELFF. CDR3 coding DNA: TGCGCCAGCAGCCAACTTTCGGGCACCGGGGAGCTGTTTTTT.

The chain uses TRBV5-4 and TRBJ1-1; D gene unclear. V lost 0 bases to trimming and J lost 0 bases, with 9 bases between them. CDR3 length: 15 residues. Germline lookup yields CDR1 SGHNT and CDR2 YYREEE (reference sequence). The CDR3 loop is CASSLEGDLNTEAFF. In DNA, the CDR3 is TGTGCCAGCAGCTTGGAGGGAGATTTGAACACTGAAGCTTTCTTT.

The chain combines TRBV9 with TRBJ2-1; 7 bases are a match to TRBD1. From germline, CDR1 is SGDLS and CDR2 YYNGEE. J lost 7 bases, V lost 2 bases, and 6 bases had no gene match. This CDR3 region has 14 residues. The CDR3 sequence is CASSVTGIRNEQFF. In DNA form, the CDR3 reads TGTGCCAGCAGCGTGACAGGGATAAGAAATGAGCAGTTCTTC.

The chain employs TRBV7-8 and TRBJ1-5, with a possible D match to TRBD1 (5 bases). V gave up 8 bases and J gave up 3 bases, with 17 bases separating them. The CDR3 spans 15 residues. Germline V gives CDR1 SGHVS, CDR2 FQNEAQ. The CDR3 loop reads CASVLGLENNQPQHF. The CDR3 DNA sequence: TGTGCCAGCGTATTGGGGCTTGAAAACAATCAGCCCCAGCATTTT.

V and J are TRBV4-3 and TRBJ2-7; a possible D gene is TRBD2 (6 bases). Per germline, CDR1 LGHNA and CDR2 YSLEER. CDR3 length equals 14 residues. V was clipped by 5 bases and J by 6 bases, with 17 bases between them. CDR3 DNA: TGCGCCAGCAGCGTTGGAGGGCCGCAGTCCGAGCAGTACTTC. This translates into CASSVGGPQSEQYF.

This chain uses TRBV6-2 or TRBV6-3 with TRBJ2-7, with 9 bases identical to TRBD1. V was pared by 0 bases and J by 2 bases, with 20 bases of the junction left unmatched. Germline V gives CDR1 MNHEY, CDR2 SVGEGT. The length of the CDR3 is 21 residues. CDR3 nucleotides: TGTGCCAGCAGTTACTCGAACAGGGGGCGCGCGCCGAGCCAGACCGCCTACGAGCAGTACTTC. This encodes CASSYSNRGRAPSQTAYEQYF.

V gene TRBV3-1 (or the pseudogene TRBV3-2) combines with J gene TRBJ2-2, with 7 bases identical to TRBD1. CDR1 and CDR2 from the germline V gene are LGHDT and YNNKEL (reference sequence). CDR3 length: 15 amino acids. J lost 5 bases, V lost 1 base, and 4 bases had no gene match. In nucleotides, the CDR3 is TGTGCCAGCAGCCAAGCGGGACAGAAAACCGGGGAGCTGTTTTTT. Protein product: CASSQAGQKTGELFF.

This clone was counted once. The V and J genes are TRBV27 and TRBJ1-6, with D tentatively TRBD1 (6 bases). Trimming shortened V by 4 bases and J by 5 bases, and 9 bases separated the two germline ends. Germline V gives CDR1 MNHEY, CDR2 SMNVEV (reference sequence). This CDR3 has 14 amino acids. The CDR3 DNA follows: TGTGCCAGCAGTTCGACAGGTCATAATTCACCCCTCCACTTT. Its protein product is CASSSTGHNSPLHF.